This TCR beta chain comes out of a study of read filtering for tumor transcriptome and immune sequencing. Study-wide context: R-ISS stage counts were 8 or 9 for I, 15 to 20 for II, about seven for III.

This library used roughly 400 ng RNA and molecular barcoded adaptors spanning alpha/delta and beta/gamma chains. In TCRdb, the reads were re-called with MiXCR into one record per CDR3 protein. The sample lists roughly 69,000 distinct CDR3 sequences, about 14% seen once, with 45% in the top ten. The germline V gene encodes CDR1 SGHNT and CDR2 YYREEE (reference sequence). Trimming cost V 3 bases and J 0 bases, with 8 bases left between them. This CDR3 has 14 amino acids. This clonotype was seen a handful of times. With a much larger clone just one base away, this may be a read error. Sequencing used a population of CD138-negative cells sorted from bone marrow. The J gene is TRBJ2-3, the V gene TRBV5-4; weak D call: TRBD1 (5 bases). This clonotype originated in a donor at least 40 years old with multiple myeloma. Written as DNA, the CDR3 is TGTGCCAGCAGCTCCCGACAGAGCACAGATACGCAGTATTTT. It yields the protein CASSSRQSTDTQYF.